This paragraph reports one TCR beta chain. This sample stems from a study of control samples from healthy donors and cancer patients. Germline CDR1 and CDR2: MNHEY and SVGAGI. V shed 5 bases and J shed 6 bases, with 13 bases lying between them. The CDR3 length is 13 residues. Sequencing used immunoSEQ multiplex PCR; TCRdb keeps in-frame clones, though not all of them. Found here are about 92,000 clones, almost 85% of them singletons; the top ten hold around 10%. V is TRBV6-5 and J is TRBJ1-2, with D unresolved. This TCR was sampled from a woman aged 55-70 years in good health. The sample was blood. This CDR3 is CASSTSPIDGYTF. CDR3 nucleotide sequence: TGTGCCAGCAGTACCAGCCCTATTGATGGCTACACCTTC.